This T cell receptor (beta chain) was identified during a study of identical twins. Study-wide results and caveats: Insertions were reduced in abundant cord blood beta clonotypes but not in memory repertoires. Beta out-of-frame twin sharing showed a weaker excess. Cross-sectional statistics, not tracking of the same donors, supported the conclusions.

This clonotype turned up a few times. Its antigen is still unknown. One entry per CDR3 protein, called by TCRdb with MiXCR from the 5' RACE reads. This table has some 500,000 distinct CDR3 sequences, approximately 10% appearing once. Germline V gene sequence: CDR1 SGHAT, CDR2 FQNNGV. V lost 1 base to trimming and J lost 6 bases, with 19 bases between them. This CDR3 has 16 amino acids. The sample also formed part of further work on yellow fever vaccine responses in identical twins.

The chain has TRBV11-2 and TRBJ2-7; D gene uncertain. Specimen: PBMCs. The source of this sequence is a young woman in good health. The CDR3 DNA reads as TGTGCCAGCAGCTTAGCCTTGGATACTGTTCTCGGCGAGCAGTACTTC. Protein: CASSLALDTVLGEQYF.